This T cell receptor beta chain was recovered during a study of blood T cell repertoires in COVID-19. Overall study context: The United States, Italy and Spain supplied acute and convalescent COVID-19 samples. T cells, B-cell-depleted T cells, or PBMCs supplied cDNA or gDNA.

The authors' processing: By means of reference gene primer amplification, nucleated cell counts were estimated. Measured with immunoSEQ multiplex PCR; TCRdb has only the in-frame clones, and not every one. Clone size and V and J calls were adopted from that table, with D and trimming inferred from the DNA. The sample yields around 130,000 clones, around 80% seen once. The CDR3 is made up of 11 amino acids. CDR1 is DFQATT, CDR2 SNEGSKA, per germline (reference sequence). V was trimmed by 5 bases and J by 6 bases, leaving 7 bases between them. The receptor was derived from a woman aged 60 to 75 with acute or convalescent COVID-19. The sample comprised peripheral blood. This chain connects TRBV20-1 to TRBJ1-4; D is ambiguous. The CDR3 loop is CSAVFDEKLFF. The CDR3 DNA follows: TGCAGTGCTGTGTTCGATGAAAAACTGTTTTTT.